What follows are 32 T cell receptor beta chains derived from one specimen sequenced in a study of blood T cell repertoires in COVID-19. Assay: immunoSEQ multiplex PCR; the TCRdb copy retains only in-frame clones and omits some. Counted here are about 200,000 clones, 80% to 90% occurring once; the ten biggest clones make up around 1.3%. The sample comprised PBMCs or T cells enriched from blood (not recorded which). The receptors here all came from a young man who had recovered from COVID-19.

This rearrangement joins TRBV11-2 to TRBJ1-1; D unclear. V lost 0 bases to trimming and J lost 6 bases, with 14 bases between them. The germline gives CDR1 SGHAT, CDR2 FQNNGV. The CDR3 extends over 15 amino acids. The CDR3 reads CASSLDWAAGAEAFF. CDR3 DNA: TGTGCCAGCAGCTTAGATTGGGCAGCCGGCGCTGAAGCTTTCTTT.

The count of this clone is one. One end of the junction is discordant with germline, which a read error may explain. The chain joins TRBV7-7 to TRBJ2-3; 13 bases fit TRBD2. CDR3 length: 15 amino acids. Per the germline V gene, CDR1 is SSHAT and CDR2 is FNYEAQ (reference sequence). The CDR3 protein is CASSRTSGSGDTQYF. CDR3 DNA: TGTGCTAGCAGCCGGACTAGCGGGAGTGGGGATACGCAGTATTTT.

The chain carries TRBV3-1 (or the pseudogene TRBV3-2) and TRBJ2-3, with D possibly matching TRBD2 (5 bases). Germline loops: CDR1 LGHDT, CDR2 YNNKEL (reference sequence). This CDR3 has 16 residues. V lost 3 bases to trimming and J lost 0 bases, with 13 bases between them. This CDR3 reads CASSHGSGASTDTQYF. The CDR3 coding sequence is TGTGCCAGCAGCCACGGAAGCGGTGCTAGCACAGATACGCAGTATTTT.

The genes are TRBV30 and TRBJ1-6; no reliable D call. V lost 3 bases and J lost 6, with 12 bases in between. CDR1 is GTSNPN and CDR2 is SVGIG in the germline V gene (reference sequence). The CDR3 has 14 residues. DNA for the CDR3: TGTGCCTGGAGGACCGGGTCCGGTAATTCACCCCTCCACTTT. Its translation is CAWRTGSGNSPLHF.

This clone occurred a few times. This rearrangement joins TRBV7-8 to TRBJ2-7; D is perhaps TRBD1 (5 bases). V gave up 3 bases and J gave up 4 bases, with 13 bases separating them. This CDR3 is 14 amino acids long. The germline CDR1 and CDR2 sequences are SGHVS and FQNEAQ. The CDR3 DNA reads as TGTGCCAGCAGCTTGGGGCTAGTTGTTTACGAGCAGTACTTC. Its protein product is CASSLGLVVYEQYF.

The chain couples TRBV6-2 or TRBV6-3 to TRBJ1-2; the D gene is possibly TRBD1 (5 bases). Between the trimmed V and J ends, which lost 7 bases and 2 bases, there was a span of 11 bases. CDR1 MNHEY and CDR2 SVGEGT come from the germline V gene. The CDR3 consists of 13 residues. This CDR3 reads CASTPDSNYGYTF. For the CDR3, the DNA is TGTGCCAGCACCCCTGACAGCAACTATGGCTACACCTTC.

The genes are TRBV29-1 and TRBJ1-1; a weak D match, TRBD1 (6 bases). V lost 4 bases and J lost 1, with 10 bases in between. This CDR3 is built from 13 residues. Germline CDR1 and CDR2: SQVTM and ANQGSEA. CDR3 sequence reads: CSVAGGPNTEAFF. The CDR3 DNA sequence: TGCAGCGTTGCTGGGGGCCCGAACACTGAAGCTTTCTTT.

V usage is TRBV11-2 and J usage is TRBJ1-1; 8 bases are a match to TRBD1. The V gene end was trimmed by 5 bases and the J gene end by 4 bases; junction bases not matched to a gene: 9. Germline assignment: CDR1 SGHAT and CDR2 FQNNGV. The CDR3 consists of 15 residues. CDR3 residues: CASSPGTGRGTEAFF. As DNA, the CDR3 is TGTGCCAGCAGCCCGGGGACAGGACGCGGCACTGAAGCTTTCTTT.

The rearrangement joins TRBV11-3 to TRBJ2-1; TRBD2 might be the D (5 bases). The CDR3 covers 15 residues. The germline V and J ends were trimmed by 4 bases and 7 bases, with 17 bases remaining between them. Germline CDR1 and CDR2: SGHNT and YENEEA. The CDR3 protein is CASSSRGGSRNEQFF. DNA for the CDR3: TGTGCCAGCAGCTCCCGAGGAGGTTCCAGGAATGAGCAGTTCTTC.

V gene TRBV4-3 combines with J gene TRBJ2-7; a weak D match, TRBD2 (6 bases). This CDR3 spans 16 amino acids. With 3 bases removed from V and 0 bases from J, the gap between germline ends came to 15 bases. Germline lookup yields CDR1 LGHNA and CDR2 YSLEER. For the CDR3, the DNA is TGCGCCAGCAGCCAGGATATAGCGGCTAGCTCCTACGAGCAGTACTTC. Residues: CASSQDIAASSYEQYF.

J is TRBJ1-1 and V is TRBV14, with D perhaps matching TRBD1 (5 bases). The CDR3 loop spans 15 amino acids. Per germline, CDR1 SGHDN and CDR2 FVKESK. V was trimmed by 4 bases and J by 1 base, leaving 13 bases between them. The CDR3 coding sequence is TGTGCCAGCAGCCCGAGACAGTTCAAGAACACTGAAGCTTTCTTT. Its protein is CASSPRQFKNTEAFF. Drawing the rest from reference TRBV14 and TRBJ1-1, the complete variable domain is EAGVTQFPSHSVIEKGQTVTLRCDPISGHDNLYWYRRVMGKEIKFLLHFVKESKQDESGMPNNRFLAERTGGTYSTLKVQPAELEDSGVYFCASSPRQFKNTEAFFGQGTRLTVV.

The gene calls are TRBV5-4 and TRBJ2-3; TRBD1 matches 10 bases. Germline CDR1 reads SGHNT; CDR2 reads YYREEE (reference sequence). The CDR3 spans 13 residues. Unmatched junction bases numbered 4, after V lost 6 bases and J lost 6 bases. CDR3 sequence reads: CASKTGGVDTQYF. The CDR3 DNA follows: TGTGCCAGCAAGACAGGGGGCGTCGATACGCAGTATTTT.

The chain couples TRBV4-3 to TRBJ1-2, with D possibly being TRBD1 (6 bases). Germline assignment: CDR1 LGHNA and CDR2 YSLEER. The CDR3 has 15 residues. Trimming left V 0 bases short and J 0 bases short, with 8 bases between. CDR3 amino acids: CASSQEGGANYGYTF. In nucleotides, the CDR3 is TGCGCCAGCAGCCAAGAAGGGGGAGCTAACTATGGCTACACCTTC.

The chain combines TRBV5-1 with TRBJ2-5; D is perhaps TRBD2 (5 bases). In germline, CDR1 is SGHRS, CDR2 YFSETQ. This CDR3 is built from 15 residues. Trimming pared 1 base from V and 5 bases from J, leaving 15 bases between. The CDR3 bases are TGCGCCAGCAGCTTGTCAGACCCGAGGACTGAGACCCAGTACTTC. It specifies CASSLSDPRTETQYF.

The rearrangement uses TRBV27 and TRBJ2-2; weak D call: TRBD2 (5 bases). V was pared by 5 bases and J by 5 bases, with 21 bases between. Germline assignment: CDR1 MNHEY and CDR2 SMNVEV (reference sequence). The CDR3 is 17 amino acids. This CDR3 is CASSERDKTWRTGELFF. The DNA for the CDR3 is TGTGCCAGCAGTGAACGGGATAAAACTTGGAGAACCGGGGAGCTGTTTTTT.

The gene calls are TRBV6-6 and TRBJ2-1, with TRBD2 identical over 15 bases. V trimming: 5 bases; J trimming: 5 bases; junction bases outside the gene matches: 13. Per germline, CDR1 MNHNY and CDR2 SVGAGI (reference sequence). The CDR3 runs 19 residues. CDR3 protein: CASSPRTSGRARADNEQFF. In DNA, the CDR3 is TGTGCCAGCAGTCCCAGGACTAGCGGGAGGGCGAGGGCAGACAATGAGCAGTTCTTC.

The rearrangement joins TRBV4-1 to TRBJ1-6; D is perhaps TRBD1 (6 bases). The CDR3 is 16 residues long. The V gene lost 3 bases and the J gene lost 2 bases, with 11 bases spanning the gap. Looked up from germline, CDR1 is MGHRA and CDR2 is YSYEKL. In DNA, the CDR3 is TGCGCCAGCAGCCAGGACGGGACACCCTATAATTCACCCCTCCACTTT. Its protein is CASSQDGTPYNSPLHF.

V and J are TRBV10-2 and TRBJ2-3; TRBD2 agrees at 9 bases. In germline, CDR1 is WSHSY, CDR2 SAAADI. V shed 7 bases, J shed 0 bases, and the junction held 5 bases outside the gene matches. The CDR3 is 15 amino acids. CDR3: CASIRLAGSTDTQYF. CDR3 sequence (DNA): TGCGCCAGCATACGGCTAGCGGGAAGCACAGATACGCAGTATTTT.

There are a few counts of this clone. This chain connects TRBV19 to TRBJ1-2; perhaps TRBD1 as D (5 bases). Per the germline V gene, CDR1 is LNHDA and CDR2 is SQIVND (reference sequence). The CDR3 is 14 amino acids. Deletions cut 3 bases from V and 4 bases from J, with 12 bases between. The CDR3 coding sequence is TGTGCCAGTAGTATCCCGACAGCACTCTATGGCTACACCTTC. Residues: CASSIPTALYGYTF.

CDR3 loop: CATSRDFSGSLETQYF. In nucleotides, the CDR3 is TGTGCCACCAGCAGAGATTTTAGCGGGAGTTTGGAGACCCAGTACTTC. The J gene is TRBJ2-5, the V gene TRBV15; TRBD2 aligns across 9 bases. V gave up 0 bases and J gave up 5 bases; unmatched junction bases: 7. The CDR3 contains 16 residues. Germline V gene lookup returns CDR1 LNHNV and CDR2 YYDKDF (reference sequence).

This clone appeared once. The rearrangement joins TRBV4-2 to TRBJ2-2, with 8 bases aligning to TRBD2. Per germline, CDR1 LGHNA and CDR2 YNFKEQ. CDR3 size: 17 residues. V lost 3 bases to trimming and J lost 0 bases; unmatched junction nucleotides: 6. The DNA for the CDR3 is TGTGCCAGCAGCCACCCCGGGGGGGGCACGAACACCGGGGAGCTGTTTTTT. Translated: CASSHPGGGTNTGELFF.

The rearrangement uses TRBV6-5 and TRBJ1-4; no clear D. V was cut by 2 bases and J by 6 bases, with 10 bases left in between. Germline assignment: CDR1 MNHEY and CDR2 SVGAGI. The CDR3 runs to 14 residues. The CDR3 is CASSYRRPYEKLFF. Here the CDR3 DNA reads TGTGCCAGCAGTTACCGGCGGCCCTATGAAAAACTGTTTTTT.

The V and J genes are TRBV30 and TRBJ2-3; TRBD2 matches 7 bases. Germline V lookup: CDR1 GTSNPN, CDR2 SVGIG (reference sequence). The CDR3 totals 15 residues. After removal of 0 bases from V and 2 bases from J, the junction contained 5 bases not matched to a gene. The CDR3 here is CAWSVPAGTTDTQYF. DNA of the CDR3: TGTGCCTGGAGTGTCCCAGCGGGAACCACAGATACGCAGTATTTT.

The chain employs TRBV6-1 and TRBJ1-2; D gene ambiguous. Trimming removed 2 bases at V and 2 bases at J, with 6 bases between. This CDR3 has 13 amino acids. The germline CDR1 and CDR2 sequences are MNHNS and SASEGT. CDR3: CASSERSNYGYTF. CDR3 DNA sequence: TGTGCCAGCAGTGAACGGTCGAACTATGGCTACACCTTC.

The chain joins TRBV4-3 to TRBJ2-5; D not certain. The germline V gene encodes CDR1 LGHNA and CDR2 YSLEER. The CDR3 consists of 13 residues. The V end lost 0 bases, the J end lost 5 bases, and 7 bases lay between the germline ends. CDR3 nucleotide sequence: TGCGCCAGCAGCCAAGAATTAAGCGAGACCCAGTACTTC. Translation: CASSQELSETQYF.

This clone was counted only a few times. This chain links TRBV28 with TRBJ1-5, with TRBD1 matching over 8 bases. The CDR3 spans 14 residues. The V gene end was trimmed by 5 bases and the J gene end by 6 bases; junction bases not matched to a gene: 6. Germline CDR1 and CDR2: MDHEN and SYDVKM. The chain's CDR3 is CASSKQGVSQPQHF. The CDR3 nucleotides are TGTGCCAGCAGTAAACAGGGGGTTTCTCAGCCCCAGCATTTT.

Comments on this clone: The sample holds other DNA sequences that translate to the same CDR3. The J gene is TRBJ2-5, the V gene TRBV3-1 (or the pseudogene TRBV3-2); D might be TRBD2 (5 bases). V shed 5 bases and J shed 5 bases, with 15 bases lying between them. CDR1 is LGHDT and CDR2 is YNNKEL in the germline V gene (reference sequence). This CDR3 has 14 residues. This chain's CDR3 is CASSSGLARETQYF. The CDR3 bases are TGTGCCAGCAGCTCTGGACTGGCCCGGGAGACCCAGTACTTC.

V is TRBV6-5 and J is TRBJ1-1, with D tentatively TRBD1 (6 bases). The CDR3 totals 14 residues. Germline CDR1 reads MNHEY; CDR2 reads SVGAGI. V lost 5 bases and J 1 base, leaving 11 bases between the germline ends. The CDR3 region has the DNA TGTGCCAGCAGTAGAGGGGGGGAGAACACTGAAGCTTTCTTT. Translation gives CASSRGGENTEAFF.

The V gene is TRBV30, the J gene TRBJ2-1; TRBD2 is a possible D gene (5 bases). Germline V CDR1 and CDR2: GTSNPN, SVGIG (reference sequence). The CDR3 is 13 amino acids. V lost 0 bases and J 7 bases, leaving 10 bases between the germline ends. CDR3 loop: CAWSVRTVNEQFF. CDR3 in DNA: TGTGCCTGGAGTGTAAGGACTGTTAATGAGCAGTTCTTC.

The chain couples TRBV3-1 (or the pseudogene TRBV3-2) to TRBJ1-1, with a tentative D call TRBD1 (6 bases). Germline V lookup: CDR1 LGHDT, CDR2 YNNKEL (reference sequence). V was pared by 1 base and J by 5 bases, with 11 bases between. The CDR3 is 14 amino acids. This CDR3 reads CASSQGTGRTEAFF. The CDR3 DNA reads TGTGCCAGCAGCCAAGGAACAGGGCGGACTGAAGCTTTCTTT.

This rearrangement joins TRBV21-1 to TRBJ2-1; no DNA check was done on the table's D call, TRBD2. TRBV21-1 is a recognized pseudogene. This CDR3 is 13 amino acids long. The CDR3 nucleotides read TGTGCCAGCAGCAAAGAAACGGGAGAAGAGCAGTTCTTC. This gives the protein CASSKETGEEQFF.

CDR3 region: CASSERGGTEAFF. In nucleotides, the CDR3 is TGCGCCAGCAGTGAGCGGGGAGGCACTGAAGCTTTCTTT. The V call is TRBV10-2, the J call TRBJ1-1; D gene uncertain. The ends were cut back, 2 bases at V and 4 bases at J, with 8 bases in the middle. The CDR3 runs to 13 residues. CDR1 and CDR2 (germline): WSHSY, SAAADI.